This T cell receptor beta chain originates from a study of cytomegalovirus exposure and HLA in healthy donors. General study results and limits: Common viral pathogens (according to a later analysis) appeared linked to several of the most significant clusters. Later analysis identified a missense DCLRE1C variant that was linked to TCR beta V- and J-gene trimming. TCR sequences were mostly rare, though some public TCRs occurred in many donors.

The PCR was carried out with 60 Vbeta primers and 13 Jbeta primers. Libraries were prepared by immunoSEQ multiplex PCR; TCRdb keeps only in-frame clonotypes and omits some of them. Altogether tens of thousands of clones are present, around 77% being singletons, with the ten largest covering around 0.63%. The germline CDR1 and CDR2 sequences are MNHNY and SVGAGI (reference sequence). The length of the CDR3 is 14 residues. The germline V and J ends were trimmed by 0 bases and 1 base, with 6 bases remaining between them. Regarding this clone: Its antigen is not identified.

The TCR originated in a man under 40 in good health and CMV-seronegative. This rearrangement joins TRBV6-6 to TRBJ1-2; D uncertain. Sequencing input: PBMCs. The CDR3 DNA sequence: TGTGCCAGCAGTTACTCGGGCAGTAACTATGGCTACACCTTC. Protein sequence: CASSYSGSNYGYTF.